This record concerns one T cell receptor beta chain sequence. Its matching antigen is unknown. V was trimmed by 5 bases and J by 0 bases, leaving 13 bases between them. The CDR3 sequence is 15 residues long. Germline loops: CDR1 LNHDA, CDR2 SQIVND (reference sequence). The sample is drawn from a study of cytomegalovirus exposure and HLA in healthy donors. For the study at large: Earlier, some 180 million T cells were analyzed, and 90 million to 140 million unique TCR beta sequences were found among them.

Notes on the study in general: Earlier analysis looked at TCR beta V segments, and most were productive about 87% or about 30% of the time. Clonal expansion, a later analysis showed, was greater in HLA-associated TCR beta chains than in equally common others. The study flagged 150 to 200 TCR beta chains as cytomegalovirus-associated.

PCR involved 60 Vbeta and 13 Jbeta primers. Method: immunoSEQ multiplex PCR; TCRdb's copy keeps in-frame clones and lacks some. Counted here are 100,000 to 150,000 clones, roughly 80% occurring once; the ten biggest clones make up 1% to 1.5%. The rearrangement joins TRBV19 to TRBJ1-1, with a tentative D call TRBD1 (5 bases). The clonotype comes from a boy aged 10-17 years in good health and CMV-seronegative. What was sequenced was PBMCs. The DNA of the CDR3 is TGTGCCAGTAGTGCTAGGCAGGGAATGAACACTGAAGCTTTCTTT. It codes for CASSARQGMNTEAFF.